These 22 T cell receptor beta chains came from one sample sequenced in a study of T-cell memory formation after mild COVID-19. TCRdb passed the 5' RACE reads through MiXCR, listing each CDR3 protein once. The data contain fewer than 250,000 distinct CDR3 sequences, approximately 16% of them singletons. The sequencing input was PBMCs or a T cell subset sorted from them (not recorded which). The receptor source for this set is an adult woman who had mild COVID-19 (a few samples of this study predate the infection). Cell type and time point are not known.

The chain combines TRBV20-1 with TRBJ2-3; no definite D call. CDR1 and CDR2 (germline): DFQATT, SNEGSKA (reference sequence). V shed 3 bases and J shed 2 bases, with 15 bases lying between them. The CDR3 length is 15 residues. In nucleotides, the CDR3 is TGCAGTGCTAGTGATCCTTCCCGAGTCACAGATACGCAGTATTTT. As protein: CSASDPSRVTDTQYF.

V gene TRBV2 combines with J gene TRBJ2-4, with D tentatively TRBD2 (6 bases). Germline loops: CDR1 SNHLY, CDR2 FYNNEI. CDR3 length equals 13 residues. V was pared by 6 bases and J by 5 bases, with 11 bases between. The CDR3 DNA sequence: TGTGCCAGCAGGACTAGTCGCCAAAACATTCAGTACTTC. As protein: CASRTSRQNIQYF.

This clonotype appeared a few times. V usage is TRBV7-6 and J usage is TRBJ2-7; 8 positions agree with TRBD2. Germline V gene data show CDR1 as SGHVS and CDR2 as FNYEAQ. There are 16 residues in the CDR3. V lost 0 bases, J lost 2 bases, and 6 bases stayed unmatched. The CDR3 DNA sequence: TGTGCCAGCAGCTTAGCGGTCGGGAGGGGACCCTACGAGCAGTACTTC. Its translation: CASSLAVGRGPYEQYF.

This clonotype occurred a few times. This sequence joins TRBV7-2 and TRBJ1-2; TRBD1 might be the D (5 bases). With 1 base removed from V and 4 bases from J, the gap between germline ends came to 10 bases. CDR3 length: 14 residues. CDR1 and CDR2 from the germline V gene are SGHTA and FQGNSA. CDR3 sequence reads: CASSLGGIGYGYTF. CDR3 DNA sequence: TGTGCCAGCAGCTTAGGGGGCATCGGCTATGGCTACACCTTC.

The gene calls are TRBV12-3 or TRBV12-4 and TRBJ2-1; 7 bases map to TRBD1. The CDR3 has 14 residues. Trimming at V came to 7 bases and at J to 4 bases, leaving 7 bases not matched to a gene. The CDR3 is CASTSGTAYNEQFF. In DNA, the CDR3 is TGTGCCAGCACCTCCGGGACAGCTTACAATGAGCAGTTCTTC.

The chain couples TRBV24-1 to TRBJ2-5; no clear D gene. V lost 6 bases and J 2 bases, leaving 12 bases between the germline ends. The germline gives CDR1 KGHDR, CDR2 SFDVKD. The CDR3 contains 14 residues. Written as DNA, the CDR3 is TGTGCCACCAGTAGGGCTGGTGGTCAAGAGACCCAGTACTTC. Amino acid sequence: CATSRAGGQETQYF.

The chain carries TRBV7-9 and TRBJ2-5; perhaps D is TRBD1 or TRBD2 (5 bases each). Germline-derived CDR1 and CDR2 are SEHNR and FQNEAQ (reference sequence). Deletions cut 4 bases from V and 2 bases from J, with 11 bases between. The CDR3 loop spans 14 amino acids. The CDR3: CASSWPGQQETQYF. Here the CDR3 DNA reads TGTGCCAGCAGCTGGCCGGGGCAACAAGAGACCCAGTACTTC.

The rearrangement joins TRBV19 to TRBJ2-3; TRBD2 agrees at 10 bases. The V segment lost 6 bases and the J segment 6 bases; nucleotides outside the gene matches: 9. Germline CDR1 is LNHDA and CDR2 is SQIVND (reference sequence). The CDR3 runs 15 residues. CDR3 residues: CASRTLAGVADTQYF. The CDR3, as DNA: TGTGCCAGTAGGACTCTAGCGGGAGTGGCTGATACGCAGTATTTT.

This clonotype showed up just a few times. The CDR3 DNA reads as TGTGCCAGCAGCCACACAGGGGAAGGGCGGAATTCACCCCTCCACTTT. This codes for CASSHTGEGRNSPLHF. The chain employs TRBV4-2 and TRBJ1-6; 7 nucleotides align to TRBD1. CDR1 and CDR2 from the germline V gene are LGHNA and YNFKEQ. V shed 3 bases, J shed 7 bases, and the junction held 9 bases outside the gene matches. The CDR3 runs 16 residues.

In DNA, the CDR3 is TGTGCCACCGCGACTGAGTCCTACGAGCAGTACTTC. Translated: CATATESYEQYF. The J gene is TRBJ2-7, the V gene TRBV3-1; D gene ambiguous. Germline values: CDR1 LGHDT, CDR2 YNNKEL (reference sequence). The CDR3 totals 12 residues. The V and J ends lost 10 bases and 1 base respectively, with 11 bases between them.

This clonotype was detected many times. The J gene is TRBJ2-1, the V gene TRBV15; 11 bases fit TRBD1. This CDR3 comprises 17 residues. Unmatched junction bases numbered 10, after V lost 6 bases and J lost 3 bases. The germline gives CDR1 LNHNV, CDR2 YYDKDF (reference sequence). The CDR3 sequence: CATSRTGGSVGYNEQFF. The CDR3 region has the DNA TGTGCCACCAGTAGGACAGGGGGCTCAGTTGGCTACAATGAGCAGTTCTTC.

The gene calls are TRBV20-1 and TRBJ1-1, with 7 bases matching TRBD1. The V segment lost 6 bases and the J segment 9 bases; nucleotides outside the gene matches: 7. The CDR3 runs 11 residues. Germline CDR1 is DFQATT and CDR2 is SNEGSKA (reference sequence). CDR3 region: CSATDRSKAFF. For the CDR3, the DNA is TGCAGTGCAACGGACAGGTCCAAAGCTTTCTTT.

For the CDR3, the DNA is TGCGCCAGCACCCACCTAGCGGGCAGCTCCTACGAGCAGTACTTC. Encoded protein: CASTHLAGSSYEQYF. The chain is built from TRBV5-1 and TRBJ2-7, with 8 bases identical to TRBD2. V was pared by 6 bases and J by 0 bases, with 8 bases of the junction left unmatched. This CDR3 region has 15 residues. From germline, CDR1 is SGHRS and CDR2 YFSETQ.

V gene TRBV7-3 combines with J gene TRBJ1-4; TRBD1 matches 8 bases. The germline V gene has CDR1 SGHTA and CDR2 FQGTGA. This CDR3 is 13 amino acids long. After removal of 4 bases from V and 8 bases from J, the junction contained 3 bases not matched to a gene. Written as DNA, the CDR3 is TGTGCCAGCAGCTACGACAGGGGAGAAAAACTGTTTTTT. Translation: CASSYDRGEKLFF.

The chain uses TRBV5-1 and TRBJ2-3, with TRBD2 matching 14 bases. V was clipped by 3 bases and J by 6 bases; unmatched bases: 3. The germline gives CDR1 SGHRS, CDR2 YFSETQ. CDR3 size: 15 residues. The CDR3 protein is CASSSTSGGADTQYF. CDR3 coding DNA: TGCGCCAGCAGCTCGACTAGCGGGGGGGCCGATACGCAGTATTTT.

The J gene is TRBJ2-3, the V gene TRBV2; D perhaps matches TRBD2 (6 bases). Trimming removed 5 bases from V and 4 bases from J, with 13 bases in between. Germline values: CDR1 SNHLY, CDR2 FYNNEI. The length of the CDR3 is 14 residues. The CDR3 bases are TGTGCCAGCAGTCAACGGACTACCGCAGATACGCAGTATTTT. The encoded protein is CASSQRTTADTQYF. The full variable domain, with the rest looked up from reference TRBV2 and TRBJ2-3, is EPEVTQTPSHQVTQMGQEVILRCVPISNHLYFYWYRQILGQKVEFLVSFYNNEISEKSEIFDDQFSVERPDGSNFTLKIRSTKLEDSAMYFCASSQRTTADTQYFGPGTRLTVL.

CDR3 nucleotide sequence: TGTGCCAGCAGCCGTGTGAGGTCAGGCAATTCACCCCTCCACTTT. Translating it yields CASSRVRSGNSPLHF. This chain links TRBV7-9 with TRBJ1-6; unclear D gene. Germline V gene lookup returns CDR1 SEHNR and CDR2 FQNEAQ (reference sequence). The germline V and J ends were trimmed by 5 bases and 7 bases, with 15 bases remaining between them. This CDR3 comprises 15 residues.

This clonotype showed up just a few times. The chain combines TRBV5-6 with TRBJ2-2; tentatively, D is TRBD1 (5 bases). Germline V gives CDR1 SGHDT, CDR2 YYEEEE. Deletions cut 2 bases from V and 3 bases from J, with 11 bases between. There are 15 residues in the CDR3. CDR3 in DNA: TGTGCCAGCAGCTTAAAGGGGCCCTACACCGGGGAGCTGTTTTTT. This encodes CASSLKGPYTGELFF.

The chain joins TRBV3-1 to TRBJ2-1; D unclear. Trimming removed 1 base at V and 4 bases at J, with 2 bases between. This CDR3 region has 12 residues. Germline CDR1 and CDR2: LGHDT and YNNKEL (reference sequence). Here the CDR3 reads CASSQAYNEQFF. The CDR3 nucleotides are TGTGCCAGCAGCCAAGCGTACAATGAGCAGTTCTTC.

This clonotype was found a few times. The genes are TRBV20-1 and TRBJ2-7; 11 bases map to TRBD2. This CDR3 spans 17 amino acids. Germline V gene data show CDR1 as DFQATT and CDR2 as SNEGSKA (reference sequence). Trimming took 6 bases from V and 1 from J; bases not matched to a gene: 14. The CDR3 here is CSAPHLLAGDWSYEQYF. The CDR3 DNA is TGCAGTGCCCCACATCTACTAGCGGGAGATTGGTCCTACGAGCAGTACTTC.

The chain is built from TRBV12-3 or TRBV12-4 and TRBJ2-5; D possibly corresponds to TRBD1 (6 bases). The CDR3 loop spans 11 amino acids. V shed 7 bases and J shed 4 bases, with 7 bases lying between them. For the CDR3, the DNA is TGTGCCAGCACCAGGGGAGAGACCCAGTACTTC. Residues: CASTRGETQYF.

V usage is TRBV27 and J usage is TRBJ1-6, with D possibly TRBD1 on 5 matching bases. This CDR3 comprises 13 residues. Trimming took off 10 bases at V and 4 bases at J, with 11 bases between the two ends. Germline V gene data show CDR1 as MNHEY and CDR2 as SMNVEV (reference sequence). CDR3 DNA: TGTGCCATCGGTGCAGGGTATAATTCACCCCTCCACTTT. Amino acid sequence: CAIGAGYNSPLHF.